The clone carrying this T cell receptor beta chain was found once. Antigen: not known. This sample stems from a study of CD8+ T cells in alopecia areata. As for treatment: oral pan-JAK inhibitor, 5-10 mg twice daily. Alopecia areata patients provided lesional scalp punch biopsies and peripheral blood. CD4+ and CD8+ T cells were sorted from PBMCs. cDNA prepared by RNA extraction and subsequent reverse transcription served as the template for sequencing. Data came from immunoSEQ multiplex PCR; TCRdb stores just in-frame clones and leaves some out. Here the sample spans 80,000 to 95,000 clones, roughly 47% being singletons. Trimming left V 10 bases short and J 4 bases short, with 13 bases between. Germline lookup yields CDR1 MNHNS and CDR2 SASEGT. This CDR3 has 12 residues. Broader study findings: Tofacitinib produced a significant decrease in scalp clonality and in expanded CD8+ clones among the top 100.

The V call is TRBV6-1, the J call TRBJ1-1; D uncertain. Sequenced here: CD8+ T cells sorted from blood, sampled at week 24, from a patient treated with tofacitinib. This clonotype was obtained from a human donor with alopecia areata. CDR3 nucleotides: TGTGCCACCAATCCGGGTAGCACTGAAGCTTTCTTT. Its protein is CATNPGSTEAFF.